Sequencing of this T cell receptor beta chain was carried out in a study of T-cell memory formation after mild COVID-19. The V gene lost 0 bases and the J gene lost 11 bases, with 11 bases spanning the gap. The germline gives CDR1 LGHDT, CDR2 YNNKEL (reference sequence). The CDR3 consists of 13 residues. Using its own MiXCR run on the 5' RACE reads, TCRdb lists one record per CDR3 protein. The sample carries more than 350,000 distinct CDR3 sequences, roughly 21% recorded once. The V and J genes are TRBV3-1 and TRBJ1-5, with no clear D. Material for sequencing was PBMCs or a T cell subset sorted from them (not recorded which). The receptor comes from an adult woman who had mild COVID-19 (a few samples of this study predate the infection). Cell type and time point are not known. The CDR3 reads CASSQEGGAAQHF. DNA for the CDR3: TGTGCCAGCAGCCAAGAAGGTGGAGCGGCCCAGCATTTT.